Reported below is one T cell receptor (beta chain). There is no known antigen for this receptor. Base qualities are missing; no much larger clone stands one base away. Interpreted using the paper, the treatment or condition label stands for: over 15 received Ad26.COV2.S at low or high dose, single or two shots; 5 received placebo; per-sample allocation not given. For vaccine and placebo recipients, repertoires were sequenced using samples collected on day 63 after the first injection. Cohort 1b enrolled roughly 25 adults aged 18-55 years at a single site in Boston, USA, between 29 July and 7 August 2020. Ad26.COV2.S was a replication-incompetent adenovirus type 26 vector expressing a prefusion-stabilized SARS-CoV-2 spike protein from the original Wuhan strain. The entry originates in a study of Ad26.COV2.S vaccination and SARS-CoV-2 variants (dated by TCRdb to about 2021). The study in broad terms: Donors in the vaccine arm were drawn from COV1001, a phase I-IIa trial of Ad26.COV2.S in healthy adults that was multicentre, randomized, double-blind and placebo-controlled. Dosing of Ad26.COV2.S was intramuscular, at either 5x10^10 or 1x10^11 viral particles, delivered as one shot or as two shots spaced 56 days apart. TCRbeta repertoire sequencing served as the tool for gauging how specific and how broad the SARS-CoV-2-reactive T cell receptors were following Ad26.COV2.S vaccination. The TCR-sequenced set comprised approximately 32 samples: some 20 Ad26.COV2.S vaccine recipients, 5 placebo recipients and 8 SARS-CoV-2 convalescent individuals. Trial participants were randomized into five groups of five: low-dose or high-dose Ad26.COV2.S given once or twice, or placebo on both occasions. Blinding of investigators to trial group allocation was maintained during experiments and outcome assessment. Study-level results and caveats: Compared with placebo recipients, Ad26.COV2.S recipients showed higher spike-specific TCR breadth (P = 0.0014). After vaccination, substantial breadth of spike-specific CD8+ and CD4+ T cell responses was reported. Comparing responses between vaccine doses or regimens was not something the study was powered to do. Vaccine and placebo recipients had comparable non-spike TCR breadth, which fits with the vaccine containing only spike. According to the authors, total T cell responses may have been underestimated by the TCR breadth and depth analyses.

Compared with germline, V lacks 0 bases and J lacks 4 bases; bases without a gene match: 6. Reading from cysteine to phenylalanine, the CDR3 counts 15 amino acids. The retained sequence is limited to the CDR3, 45 bases, with the frame set at the first base. CDR1 and CDR2, looked up from the germline V gene, are SGDLS and YYNGEE. The immunoSEQ Assay was used to sequence TCRbeta CDR3 regions. After extraction, genomic DNA underwent amplification by bias-controlled multiplex PCR, followed by high-throughput sequencing. In the paper's pipeline: Collapsing and filtering of sequences were performed to quantify the absolute abundance of each unique TCRbeta CDR3 region. T cell fraction was estimated by normalization of TCRbeta template counts to usable DNA, with usable DNA being measured through amplification of reference genes present in all nucleated cells. Repertoire TCRs were annotated as SARS-CoV-2-specific when V gene, CDR3 amino acid sequence and J gene were exactly matched to a known reactive TCR set. The reference SARS-CoV-2 TCR set came from MIRA and was filtered for enrichment in COVID-19-positive ImmuneCODE repertoires, removing public or cross-reactive TCRs. Drawing on the MIRA antigens, annotated TCRs were analysed further at the level of specific ORF or position within ORF. Breadth was defined as annotated unique rearrangements over total unique productive rearrangements; depth was the summed frequency of those rearrangements. TCR breadth was compared between groups using two-sided Wilcoxon rank-sum tests. Drawn from immuneACCESS, this table holds only the in-frame rearrangements with V and J called that TCRdb kept. Clones are partly lost; checked studies trace under half to an unresolved V gene and leave the rest unexplained. V, J and clone size reflect that table, while D and trimming were determined from the DNA. The sample data list about 350,000 clones, and 86% of these were observed just once. Roughly 10% of the sample comes from the top ten.

This specimen was peripheral blood, taken in a trial of Ad26.COV2.S vaccine versus placebo. Recombination linked TRBV9 to TRBJ1-2; 7 nucleotides in the junction match TRBD1. This TCR came from a person between 18 and 65 years old who received the Ad26.COV2.S COVID-19 vaccine or a placebo. The DNA sequence reads TGTGCCAGCAGCGTAGACGCGGGACAGTTCTATGGCTACACCTTC. Its translation reads: CASSVDAGQFYGYTF.